This T cell receptor beta chain was identified in a study of T cell responses to AZD1222 COVID-19 vaccine. Study context: Samples with a second dose at about 4 or about 12 weeks were pooled together.

The germline V gene encodes CDR1 MRHNA and CDR2 SNTAGT. CDR3 length: 15 amino acids. Between the trimmed V and J ends, which lost 3 bases and 2 bases, there was a span of 11 bases. Findings and caveats of the study: Donors were chiefly white British, with a greater number of females, and clonal diversity was perhaps underestimated.

Profiling relied on immunoSEQ multiplex PCR, and the TCRdb table lists in-frame clones only, not all of them. The profile covers 100,000 to 150,000 clones, with roughly 84% appearing a single time and roughly 1.3% taken by the ten largest. As for this clone: Its target is unknown.

The sample consisted of peripheral blood, taken on day 0 of AZD1222 vaccination. This chain connects TRBV6-4 to TRBJ1-3; D remains ambiguous. The TCR comes from an adult in good health. The CDR3 nucleotides read TGTGCCAGCAGTGAAACAGAGGCTACTGGAAACACCATATATTTT. Translated, it gives CASSETEATGNTIYF.